This T cell receptor beta chain stems from a study of identical twins. This clonotype was counted at least ten times. Germline V gene sequence: CDR1 MDHEN, CDR2 SYDVKM. This CDR3 has 11 amino acids. V lost 3 bases and J 7 bases, leaving 7 bases between the germline ends. TCRdb used MiXCR to reprocess the 5' RACE reads, holding one entry per CDR3 protein. Of roughly 700,000 distinct CDR3 sequences listed, 8.5% to 9% are singletons. The sample was also reused in another study, on yellow fever vaccine responses in identical twins.

The sequence was obtained from a woman aged 18-30 years in good health. The chain links TRBV28 to TRBJ2-7; D not resolved. What was sequenced was PBMCs. The CDR3 DNA reads as TGTGCCAGCAGTTTGAATGGAGAGCAGTACTTC. This codes for CASSLNGEQYF.